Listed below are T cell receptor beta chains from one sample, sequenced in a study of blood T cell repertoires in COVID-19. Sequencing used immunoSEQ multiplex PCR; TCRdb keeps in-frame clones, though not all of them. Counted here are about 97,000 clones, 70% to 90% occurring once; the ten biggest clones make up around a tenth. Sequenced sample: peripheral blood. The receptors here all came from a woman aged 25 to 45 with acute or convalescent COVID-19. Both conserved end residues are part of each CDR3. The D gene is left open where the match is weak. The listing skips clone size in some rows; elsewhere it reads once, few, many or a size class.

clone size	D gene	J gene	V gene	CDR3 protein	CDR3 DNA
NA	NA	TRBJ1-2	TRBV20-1	CSASSRRANYGYTF	TGCAGTGCTAGTTCGCGGAGAGCTAACTATGGCTACACCTTC
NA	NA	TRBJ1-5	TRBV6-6	CATVGAGLQPQHF	TGTGCCACCGTCGGGGCGGGACTCCAGCCCCAGCATTTT
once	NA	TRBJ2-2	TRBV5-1	CASSLNLLSRKNTGELFF	TGCGCCAGCAGCTTGAATCTGTTGTCCCGTAAGAACACCGGGGAGCTGTTTTTT
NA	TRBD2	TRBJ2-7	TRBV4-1	CASSQERATSGGRLGREQYF	TGCGCCAGCAGCCAAGAACGGGCAACTAGCGGGGGCCGATTAGGGAGGGAGCAGTACTTC
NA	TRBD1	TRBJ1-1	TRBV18	CASSPPQGEAGAFF	TGTGCCAGCTCACCACCACAGGGGGAGGCTGGAGCTTTCTTT
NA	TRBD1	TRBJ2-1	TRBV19	CASSIDPGQGPNEQFF	TGTGCCAGTAGTATAGATCCCGGACAGGGACCTAATGAGCAGTTCTTC
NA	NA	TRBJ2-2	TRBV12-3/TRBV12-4	CASTSRRRGELFF	TGTGCCAGCACCTCCCGGCGGAGGGGGGAGCTGTTTTTT
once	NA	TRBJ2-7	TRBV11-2	CASSLMFTVFYEQYF	TGTGCCAGCAGCTTAATGTTCACGGTTTTCTACGAGCAGTACTTC
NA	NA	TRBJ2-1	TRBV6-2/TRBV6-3	CASSYSAEYNEQFF	TGTGCCAGCAGTTACTCGGCAGAATACAATGAGCAGTTCTTC
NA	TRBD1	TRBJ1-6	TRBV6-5	CASTHRDRGNSPLHF	TGTGCCAGCACCCACCGGGACAGGGGTAATTCACCCCTCCACTTT
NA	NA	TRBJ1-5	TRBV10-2	CASTPLGAHQPQHF	TGCGCCAGCACCCCGTTAGGGGCCCATCAGCCCCAGCATTTT
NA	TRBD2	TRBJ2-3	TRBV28	CASSTGTSGGRASTDTQYF	TGTGCCAGCAGCACCGGGACTAGCGGGGGGAGAGCTAGCACAGATACGCAGTATTTT
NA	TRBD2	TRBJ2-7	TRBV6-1	CASSEAGAGPYEQYF	TGTGCCAGCAGTGAAGCGGGAGCGGGGCCTTACGAGCAGTACTTC
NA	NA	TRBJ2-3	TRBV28	CASSSLPLTYTDTQYF	TGTGCCAGCAGTTCATTACCCCTGACTTACACAGATACGCAGTATTTT
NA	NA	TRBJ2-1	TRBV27	CASSLRGLINEQFF	TGTGCCAGCAGTTTACGGGGACTGATAAATGAGCAGTTCTTC
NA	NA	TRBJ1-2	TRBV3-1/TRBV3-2	CASSPGFYYGYTF	TGTGCCAGCAGCCCAGGGTTTTACTATGGCTACACCTTC